This is a list of T cell receptor beta chains from one sample in a study of blood T cell repertoires in COVID-19. Sequenced by immunoSEQ multiplex PCR; TCRdb stores in-frame clones only, minus some. The sample yields 150,000 to 200,000 clones, about 80% seen once. Material: PBMCs or T cells enriched from blood (not recorded which). The source is a man in his fifties who had recovered from COVID-19. Both conserved end residues are part of each CDR3. A D gene is named only where the DNA matches it firmly. Size values are once, few and many counts, or a class for expanded clones, and some rows have none.

15,TRBV4-1,TRBJ1-2,few,TRBD1,CASSTRDRANYGYTF,TGCGCCAGCAGCACCCGGGACAGGGCTAACTATGGCTACACCTTC
17,TRBV7-8,TRBJ2-6,-,TRBD1,CASSLGQVRSGANVLTF,TGTGCCAGCAGCCTTGGACAGGTCCGCTCTGGGGCCAACGTCCTGACTTTC
14,TRBV5-1,TRBJ2-5,-,TRBD1,CASSSPGQGGTQYF,TGCGCCAGCAGCTCACCTGGACAGGGGGGGACCCAGTACTTC
15,TRBV18,TRBJ1-1,-,TRBD1,CASSPGTGGVTEAFF,TGTGCCAGCTCACCAGGGACAGGGGGGGTCACTGAAGCTTTCTTT
16,TRBV18,TRBJ2-2,-,TRBD1,CASSLIGQGDTGELFF,TGTGCCAGCTCACTTATCGGACAGGGGGACACCGGGGAGCTGTTTTTT
18,TRBV30,TRBJ2-6,few,-,CAWSRFGGGWSGANVLTF,TGTGCCTGGAGTAGATTTGGTGGAGGGTGGTCGGGGGCCAACGTCCTGACTTTC
17,TRBV3-1/TRBV3-2,TRBJ1-3,-,-,CASSQDWASDSGNTIYF,TGTGCCAGCAGCCAAGACTGGGCTTCGGACTCTGGAAACACCATATATTTT
15,TRBV5-1,TRBJ2-1,-,TRBD2,CASSLGLAGGSEQFF,TGCGCCAGCAGCTTGGGACTAGCGGGGGGAAGTGAGCAGTTCTTC
17,TRBV19,TRBJ2-2,-,TRBD2,CASSRTSGGSNTGELFF,TGTGCCAGTAGCAGGACTAGCGGGGGGTCTAACACCGGGGAGCTGTTTTTT
13,TRBV6-1,TRBJ2-3,-,-,CASSEFLVDTQYF,TGTGCCAGCAGTGAGTTTTTAGTAGATACGCAGTATTTT
13,TRBV6-5,TRBJ1-6,-,-,CASSYSRNSPLHF,TGTGCCAGCAGTTACTCTCGGAATTCACCCCTCCACTTT
13,TRBV14,TRBJ2-7,-,-,CASSQGRGYEQYF,TGTGCCAGCAGCCAAGGACGGGGATACGAGCAGTACTTC
14,TRBV29-1,TRBJ2-7,-,TRBD2,CSVSSGSSSYEQYF,TGCAGCGTTAGTAGCGGGAGTAGCTCCTACGAGCAGTACTTC
15,TRBV18,TRBJ2-7,-,-,CASSRTTVGFDEQYF,TGTGCCAGCTCCCGAACTACTGTAGGCTTTGACGAGCAGTACTTC
14,TRBV5-1,TRBJ1-4,once,TRBD1,CASGRDRAGEKLFF,TGCGCCAGCGGCCGGGACAGGGCGGGTGAAAAACTGTTTTTT
17,TRBV11-2,TRBJ1-2,few,TRBD1,CASSLGYRSLRGDGYTF,TGTGCCAGCAGCTTAGGGTACAGGTCCCTCAGGGGGGACGGCTACACCTTC
16,TRBV10-3,TRBJ2-6,-,-,CAISRGLSSGANVLTF,TGTGCCATCAGTCGAGGCTTGAGCTCTGGGGCCAACGTCCTGACTTTC
17,TRBV3-1/TRBV3-2,TRBJ2-5,-,TRBD2,CASSERSGLAGAETQYF,TGTGCCAGCAGCGAACGATCGGGACTAGCGGGAGCAGAGACCCAGTACTTC
16,TRBV3-1/TRBV3-2,TRBJ1-2,-,TRBD1,CASSPQTGQGIYGYTF,TGTGCCAGCAGCCCCCAAACTGGACAGGGAATCTATGGCTACACCTTC
15,TRBV19,TRBJ1-5,-,-,CASSEAQGLGQPQHF,TGTGCCAGTAGTGAAGCCCAGGGGTTAGGTCAGCCCCAGCATTTT
14,TRBV6-6,TRBJ2-6,-,-,CASSPTVSSNVLTF,TGTGCCAGCAGTCCGACAGTTTCTTCCAACGTCCTGACTTTC
13,TRBV7-2,TRBJ2-5,few,-,CASSPSGLETQYF,TGTGCCAGCAGCCCCTCCGGTTTAGAGACCCAGTACTTC
14,TRBV28,TRBJ1-5,-,-,CASNGQGLRQPQHF,TGTGCCAGCAATGGTCAGGGGTTGCGTCAGCCCCAGCATTTT
14,TRBV27,TRBJ1-6,-,TRBD1,CASRIDRGNSPLHF,TGTGCCAGCAGGATCGACAGGGGTAATTCACCCCTCCACTTT
13,TRBV6-5,TRBJ1-5,-,-,CASSNGGSQPQHF,TGTGCCAGCAGCAACGGCGGCAGTCAGCCCCAGCATTTT
15,TRBV27,TRBJ2-7,-,-,CASRFRQAERYEQYF,TGTGCCAGCAGATTTAGACAGGCGGAAAGGTACGAGCAGTACTTC
14,TRBV7-8,TRBJ1-2,-,-,CASSATTVTYGYTF,TGTGCCAGCAGCGCCACGACAGTTACCTATGGCTACACCTTC
11,TRBV25-1,TRBJ1-6,few,-,CASSDGSPLHF,TGTGCCAGCAGTGACGGTTCACCCCTCCACTTT
15,TRBV2,TRBJ2-7,-,TRBD1,CASSAQGGEYYEQYF,TGTGCCAGCAGTGCTCAAGGGGGCGAGTACTACGAGCAGTACTTC
18,TRBV4-2,TRBJ2-3,-,-,CASSPLGGPLDLTDTQYF,TGTGCCAGCAGCCCCTTAGGGGGACCACTTGATTTGACAGATACGCAGTATTTT
13,TRBV28,TRBJ1-2,-,-,CASSFRGFYGYTF,TGTGCCAGCAGTTTTAGGGGATTCTATGGCTACACCTTC
17,TRBV11-3,TRBJ2-1,-,-,CASSLSFGVALDNEQFF,TGTGCCAGCAGCTTATCGTTCGGGGTAGCTTTGGACAATGAGCAGTTCTTC
16,TRBV30,TRBJ1-5,once,-,CAWRGWSGGSNQPQHF,TGTGCCTGGAGGGGATGGTCGGGCGGGAGCAATCAGCCCCAGCATTTT
16,TRBV7-6,TRBJ2-1,-,TRBD2,CASSLIGRGGMDEQFF,TGTGCCAGCAGCTTAATCGGGCGGGGGGGCATGGATGAGCAGTTCTTC
14,TRBV25-1,TRBJ1-1,-,-,CASSGGLRVTEAFF,TGTGCCAGCAGTGGCGGACTTAGGGTAACTGAAGCTTTCTTT
14,TRBV20-1,TRBJ2-3,once,TRBD1,CSASPGTGGGTQYF,TGCAGTGCTAGTCCCGGGACAGGGGGGGGTACGCAGTATTTT
20,TRBV24-1,TRBJ2-1,-,TRBD2,CATSDPPGTSGRVLYNEQFF,TGTGCCACCAGTGATCCACCCGGGACTAGCGGGAGGGTACTCTACAATGAGCAGTTCTTC
15,TRBV18,TRBJ1-5,once,-,CASSPDMGRYQPQHF,TGTGCCAGCTCACCTGACATGGGGCGTTATCAGCCCCAGCATTTT
13,TRBV11-2,TRBJ2-5,-,-,CASSLDRKETQYF,TGTGCCAGCAGCTTAGACAGGAAAGAGACCCAGTACTTC
14,TRBV6-5,TRBJ2-7,-,TRBD1,CASTDRGISYEQYF,TGTGCCAGCACGGACAGGGGTATTTCCTACGAGCAGTACTTC
15,TRBV6-5,TRBJ1-1,-,TRBD1,CASSSGGQGNTEAFF,TGTGCCAGCAGTTCCGGGGGACAGGGGAACACTGAAGCTTTCTTT
14,TRBV15,TRBJ1-5,-,-,CATFRTGSNQPQHF,TGTGCCACCTTTCGAACAGGGTCCAATCAGCCCCAGCATTTT
15,TRBV19,TRBJ2-5,-,-,CASSIGSTDTETQYF,TGTGCCAGTAGTATTGGAAGTACAGACACAGAGACCCAGTACTTC
15,TRBV7-2,TRBJ1-5,few,TRBD1,CASSLGRGRVQPQHF,TGTGCCAGCAGCTTAGGTAGGGGGCGCGTTCAGCCCCAGCATTTT
11,TRBV3-1/TRBV3-2,TRBJ2-7,-,-,CASSNYYEQYF,TGTGCCAGCAGCAACTACTACGAGCAGTACTTC
13,TRBV5-1,TRBJ1-2,-,-,CASSYDSDYGYTF,TGCGCCAGCAGCTACGACAGTGACTATGGCTACACCTTC
14,TRBV3-1/TRBV3-2,TRBJ2-1,-,-,CASSQGAANNEQFF,TGTGCCAGCAGCCAAGGAGCGGCGAACAATGAGCAGTTCTTC
16,TRBV24-1,TRBJ2-7,once,TRBD1,CATSDYRGTGAHEQYF,TGTGCCACCAGTGATTATCGCGGGACAGGGGCCCACGAGCAGTACTTC
13,TRBV15,TRBJ2-7,-,-,CATSRGTGYEQYF,TGTGCCACCAGCAGAGGAACAGGGTACGAGCAGTACTTC
16,TRBV30,TRBJ1-6,once,TRBD1,CAWSVEGAIFNSPLHF,TGTGCCTGGAGTGTAGAGGGGGCGATTTTTAATTCACCCCTCCACTTT
15,TRBV13,TRBJ1-1,-,-,CASSPGEGVNTEAFF,TGTGCCAGCAGCCCTGGAGAGGGGGTAAACACTGAAGCTTTCTTT
15,TRBV27,TRBJ1-4,-,-,CASRDSKGVDEKLFF,TGTGCCAGCCGAGATTCAAAAGGGGTCGATGAAAAACTGTTTTTT
14,TRBV14,TRBJ2-7,-,TRBD2,CASSHSSGTYEQYF,TGTGCCAGCAGCCACTCTAGCGGCACCTACGAGCAGTACTTC